These T cell receptor beta chains were read from a single sample in a study of T cells after yellow fever vaccination. TCRdb redid the calling of the 5' RACE reads with MiXCR, one entry per CDR3 protein. The sample yields 500,000 to 700,000 distinct CDR3 sequences, approximately 21% seen once. The material was PBMCs, obtained 15 days after the yellow fever booster vaccination. The source of these receptors is a man aged 25-45 years who received the YFV17D yellow fever vaccine. Each CDR3 is given with its conserved first and last residue. The order of the fields is J gene, D gene, V gene, clone size, CDR3 protein, CDR3 DNA. A D gene is named only where the DNA matches it firmly. Clone size is stated in some rows and not others, as once, few, many or a class when expanded.

>TRBJ2-7|TRBD2|TRBV20-1|once
CSALAGPSYEQYF
TGCAGTGCCCTAGCGGGACCGTCCTACGAGCAGTACTTC
>TRBJ2-1|TRBD2|TRBV20-1|NA
CSARGREAVAYNEQFF
TGCAGTGCTAGGGGGAGGGAAGCGGTCGCCTACAATGAGCAGTTCTTC
>TRBJ2-6|NA|TRBV6-1|NA
CASGVRLSGANVLTF
TGTGCCAGCGGCGTCCGGCTCTCTGGGGCCAACGTCCTGACTTTC
>TRBJ2-5|NA|TRBV7-8|NA
CASSPLSGQVETQYF
TGTGCCAGCAGCCCCCTCAGCGGGCAGGTTGAGACCCAGTACTTC
>TRBJ1-2|TRBD1|TRBV12-3/TRBV12-4|few
CASSLSRTGGAFGYTF
TGTGCCAGCAGCCTTAGCCGGACAGGGGGCGCGTTTGGCTACACCTTC
>TRBJ2-7|NA|TRBV7-8|NA
CASRGDGWRSYEQYF
TGTGCCAGCAGGGGAGATGGTTGGCGGTCCTACGAGCAGTACTTC
>TRBJ2-3|NA|TRBV20-1|NA
CSAKADTQYF
TGCAGTGCCAAGGCAGATACGCAGTATTTT
>TRBJ2-1|TRBD2|TRBV20-1|few
CSARVGTSGRLTYNEQFF
TGCAGTGCTAGAGTAGGGACTAGCGGGAGGTTAACCTACAATGAGCAGTTCTTC
>TRBJ2-7|NA|TRBV7-2|NA
CASSSSRANPYEQYF
TGTGCCAGCAGCTCTTCGAGGGCTAACCCCTACGAGCAGTACTTC
>TRBJ2-2|TRBD2|TRBV5-1|few
CASSPAGRELYTGELFF
TGCGCCAGCAGCCCGGCGGGGCGGGAGTTATACACCGGGGAGCTGTTTTTT
>TRBJ1-1|NA|TRBV15|few
CATSRVGGGGTEAFF
TGTGCCACCAGCAGAGTGGGGGGAGGAGGCACTGAAGCTTTCTTT
>TRBJ2-1|NA|TRBV28|NA
CASSFTGDGPSRDEQFF
TGTGCCAGCAGTTTCACTGGGGACGGGCCTTCTCGAGATGAGCAGTTCTTC